This T cell receptor (beta chain) appears in the sequencing data of a study of Graves' ophthalmopathy and Graves' hyperthyroidism. TCR beta CDR3 regions were amplified from RNA transcripts. Amplification began with first-round RT-PCR using HTBI primers, then second-round multiplex PCR was performed. TCRdb itself ran the multiplex PCR reads through MiXCR, one entry per CDR3 protein. The sample lists 1 million to 1.3 million distinct CDR3 sequences, 35% to 45% occurring once. This clonotype has more than one count but fewer than ten. The germline V gene has CDR1 DFQATT and CDR2 SNEGSKA (reference sequence). The CDR3 loop spans 14 amino acids. Trimming removed 5 bases from V and 4 bases from J; junction bases left unmatched: 9. Hyperthyroidism patients had new diagnoses, durations under 2 months, and ages of 18 to 65. Researchers turned away patients with other autoimmune diseases, uncontrolled infections, pregnancy or lactation.

The chain recombines TRBV20-1 with TRBJ2-7; 9 nucleotides match TRBD1. This TCR was recovered from an adult man with Graves' hyperthyroidism. The specimen was peripheral blood or thyroid tissue (not recorded which). CDR3 in amino acids: CSASSGQGNYEQYF. Here the CDR3 DNA reads TGCAGTGCTTCCTCGGGACAGGGCAATTACGAGCAGTACTTC.